This T cell receptor (beta chain) appears in the sequencing data of a study of response to subunit inactivated influenza vaccine. Study findings and constraints: Researchers suggested that each seasonal influenza vaccination recruits few new T cells.

Regarding this clonotype: Its antigen is currently unknown.

TCRdb processed the RT-PCR reads anew with MiXCR; each CDR3 protein has one entry. The table records about 800,000 distinct CDR3 sequences, around 20% of them present only once. The CDR3 has 14 amino acids. The germline V and J ends were trimmed by 2 bases and 1 base, with 9 bases remaining between them. CDR1 SGHKS and CDR2 YYEKEE come from the germline V gene (reference sequence). The source was PBMCs from blood, collected 5 to 6 days after vaccination. The chain links TRBV5-5 to TRBJ1-1, with a possible D match to TRBD1 (6 bases). This TCR was recovered from a man between 50 and 59 years old who received an inactivated influenza vaccine. The CDR3 reads CASSLRTENTEAFF. DNA for the CDR3: TGTGCCAGCAGCTTAAGGACAGAGAACACTGAAGCTTTCTTT. Filled out from reference TRBV5-5 and TRBJ1-1, the complete variable domain reads DAGVTQSPTHLIKTRGQQVTLRCSPISGHKSVSWYQQVLGQGPQFIFQYYEKEERGRGNFPDRFSARQFPNYSSELNVNALLLGDSALYLCASSLRTENTEAFFGQGTRLTVV.